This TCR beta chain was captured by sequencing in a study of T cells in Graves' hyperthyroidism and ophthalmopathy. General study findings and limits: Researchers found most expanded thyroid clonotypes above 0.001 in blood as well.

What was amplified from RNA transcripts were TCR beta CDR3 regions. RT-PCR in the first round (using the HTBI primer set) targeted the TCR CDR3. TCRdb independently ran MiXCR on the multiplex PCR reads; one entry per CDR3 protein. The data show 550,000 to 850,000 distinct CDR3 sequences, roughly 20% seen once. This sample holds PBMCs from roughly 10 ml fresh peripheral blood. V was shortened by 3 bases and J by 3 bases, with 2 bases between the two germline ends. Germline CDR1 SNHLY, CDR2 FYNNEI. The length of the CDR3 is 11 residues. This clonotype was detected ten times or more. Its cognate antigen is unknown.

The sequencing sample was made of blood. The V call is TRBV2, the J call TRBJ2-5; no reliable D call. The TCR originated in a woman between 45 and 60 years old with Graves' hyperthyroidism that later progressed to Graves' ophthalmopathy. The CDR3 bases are TGTGCCAGCAGTGAGGAAGAGACCCAGTACTTC. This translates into CASSEEETQYF.